The 19 T cell receptor beta chains reported below all come from one sample, sequenced in a study of shared clonotypes between healthy human individuals. Assay used: immunoSEQ multiplex PCR; TCRdb lists only in-frame clones, some missing. The sample lists about 2.4 million clones, just over 90% seen once, with roughly 0.15% in the top ten. The material sequenced was naive CD4+ T cells sorted from blood. Subset noted: CD45RA+ positively selected. These receptors came from a man younger than 35 in good health.

J is TRBJ1-2 and V is TRBV15, with D unclear. This CDR3 has 16 amino acids. CDR1 and CDR2 from the germline V gene are LNHNV and YYDKDF (reference sequence). Trimming took 3 bases from V and 0 from J, leaving 14 bases between them. The CDR3 DNA reads TGTGCCACCAGCAGTGATCAGAAGAATTCTAACTATGGCTACACCTTC. Amino acid sequence: CATSSDQKNSNYGYTF.

The chain recombines TRBV5-1 with TRBJ2-7, with D unclear. Trimming removed 0 bases from V and 5 bases from J, with 18 bases in between. This CDR3 has 16 residues. Looked up from germline, CDR1 is SGHRS and CDR2 is YFSETQ. CDR3 DNA: TGCGCCAGCAGCTTGGTGCCTTCTGGTCAAGTCCACGAGCAGTACTTC. Translated, it gives CASSLVPSGQVHEQYF.

The chain couples TRBV11-2 to TRBJ2-2; TRBD2 agrees at 9 bases. Germline values: CDR1 SGHAT, CDR2 FQNNGV. The CDR3 covers 14 residues. The V gene end was trimmed by 0 bases and the J gene end by 8 bases; junction bases not matched to a gene: 1. CDR3 nucleotide sequence: TGTGCCAGCAGCTTAGAGGGACTAGCTGGGGAGCTGTTTTTT. Its translation: CASSLEGLAGELFF. The whole variable domain, filled in from reference TRBV11-2 and TRBJ2-2, reads EAGVAQSPRYKIIEKRQSVAFWCNPISGHATLYWYQQILGQGPKLLIQFQNNGVVDDSQLPKDRFSAERLKGVDSTLKIQPAKLEDSAVYLCASSLEGLAGELFFGEGSRLTVL.

The gene calls are TRBV4-2 and TRBJ2-5; D gene ambiguous. The CDR3 covers 13 residues. Trimming shortened V by 3 bases and J by 2 bases, and 7 bases separated the two germline ends. Germline V gene sequence: CDR1 LGHNA, CDR2 YNFKEQ. The CDR3 is CASSQVGQETQYF. The CDR3 DNA reads TGTGCCAGCAGCCAGGTGGGGCAAGAGACCCAGTACTTC.

This clone appeared once. This sequence joins TRBV10-1 and TRBJ2-5; D is uncertain. Per the germline V gene, CDR1 is WNHNN and CDR2 is SYGVQD (reference sequence). The CDR3 has 14 amino acids. The germline V and J ends were trimmed by 0 bases and 2 bases, with 7 bases remaining between them. CDR3 region: CASSESPVQETQYF. As DNA, the CDR3 is TGCGCCAGCAGTGAGTCGCCGGTACAAGAGACCCAGTACTTC.

This clone showed up just once. The chain carries TRBV28 and TRBJ1-1; a weak D match, TRBD1 (6 bases). The CDR3 is 15 residues long. Germline V lookup: CDR1 MDHEN, CDR2 SYDVKM. V lost 5 bases and J 0 bases, leaving 13 bases between the germline ends. This CDR3 reads CASSGPGHMNTEAFF. CDR3 DNA: TGTGCCAGCAGTGGTCCGGGACATATGAACACTGAAGCTTTCTTT.

The J gene is TRBJ1-2, the V gene TRBV19; 8 bases fit TRBD1. Germline lookup yields CDR1 LNHDA and CDR2 SQIVND (reference sequence). V lost 4 bases and J lost 4; bases outside the gene matches: 8. The CDR3 runs 15 residues. The CDR3 reads CASSTVDRGSYGYTF. CDR3 in DNA: TGTGCCAGTAGTACCGTCGACAGGGGAAGCTATGGCTACACCTTC.

The genes are TRBV9 and TRBJ2-7, with D possibly being TRBD1 or TRBD2 (5 bases each). Germline lookup yields CDR1 SGDLS and CDR2 YYNGEE. V lost 2 bases, J lost 3 bases, and 18 bases lay in between. The CDR3 has 16 amino acids. The CDR3 protein is CASSVDPGTRIYEQYF. DNA for the CDR3: TGTGCCAGCAGCGTTGATCCCGGGACGCGGATCTACGAGCAGTACTTC. Full variable domain (outside the CDR3, taken from reference TRBV9 and TRBJ2-7): DSGVTQTPKHLITATGQRVTLRCSPRSGDLSVYWYQQSLDQGLQFLIQYYNGEERAKGNILERFSAQQFPDLHSELNLSSLELGDSALYFCASSVDPGTRIYEQYFGPGTRLTVT.

This chain joins TRBV2 and TRBJ1-2, with TRBD1 as a possible D gene (6 bases). The length of the CDR3 is 15 residues. Deletions cut 3 bases from V and 7 bases from J, with 18 bases between. CDR1 SNHLY and CDR2 FYNNEI come from the germline V gene. The CDR3 DNA is TGTGCCAGCAGTGAGGGAAACAGGGCAACGGGTGGCTACACCTTC. Its translation: CASSEGNRATGGYTF.

The chain is built from TRBV7-2 and TRBJ2-5; TRBD2 agrees at 9 bases. The CDR3 consists of 16 residues. Germline V gene lookup returns CDR1 SGHTA and CDR2 FQGNSA. V trimming: 6 bases; J trimming: 5 bases; junction bases outside the gene matches: 13. CDR3 nucleotides: TGTGCCAGCAGGCGCCCCGGCGGGGGGGGCGGGGAGACCCAGTACTTC. Its protein product is CASRRPGGGGGETQYF.

On this clone: Other DNA sequences in this sample translate to the same CDR3. The CDR3 reads CASSLAPENTEAFF. The CDR3 region has the DNA TGCGCCAGCAGCTTGGCACCGGAGAACACTGAAGCTTTCTTT. This rearrangement joins TRBV5-1 to TRBJ1-1; D is uncertain. Per germline, CDR1 SGHRS and CDR2 YFSETQ. CDR3 length: 14 amino acids. The ends were cut back, 0 bases at V and 1 base at J, with 7 bases in the middle.

This chain connects TRBV7-2 to TRBJ2-7, with a tentative D call TRBD1 (6 bases). Germline-derived CDR1 and CDR2 are SGHTA and FQGNSA. CDR3 size: 15 residues. Trimming pared 5 bases from V and 3 bases from J, leaving 17 bases between. In nucleotides, the CDR3 is TGTGCCAGCAGCCGTCAATCGGACAGTTTCTACGAGCAGTACTTC. Its protein is CASSRQSDSFYEQYF.

The rearrangement uses TRBV5-4 and TRBJ2-5, with TRBD1 as a possible D gene (6 bases). The DNA end favors TRBJ2-7, so the J call may be wrong. The CDR3 runs to 14 residues. The germline V gene has CDR1 SGHNT and CDR2 YYREEE (reference sequence). This CDR3 reads CASSLSGTRYEQYF. The DNA of the CDR3 is TGTGCCAGCAGCCTCTCGGGGACACGATACGAGCAGTACTTC.

The chain has TRBV7-9 and TRBJ2-1, with D unresolved. Germline CDR1 SEHNR, CDR2 FQNEAQ (reference sequence). V shed 5 bases and J shed 4 bases, with 18 bases lying between them. This CDR3 has 16 amino acids. CDR3 protein: CASSPSRIAPYNEQFF. For the CDR3, the DNA is TGTGCCAGCAGCCCCTCGCGAATAGCACCTTACAATGAGCAGTTCTTC.

The rearrangement links TRBV7-2 to TRBJ2-1, with TRBD2 as a possible D gene (6 bases). The CDR3 spans 11 residues. Germline loops: CDR1 SGHTA, CDR2 FQGNSA. V was clipped by 4 bases and J by 15 bases, with 13 bases between them. The CDR3 DNA sequence: TGTGCCAGCAGCTCGAGACTAGAGTTGTTCTTC. It translates to CASSSRLELFF.

This clone was seen more than once but under ten times. Distinct nucleotide sequences in the sample also encode this CDR3. V and J are TRBV30 and TRBJ1-1; D unresolved. The V end was cut by 0 bases, the J end by 0 bases, with 5 bases between. This CDR3 spans 13 amino acids. CDR1 and CDR2 (germline): GTSNPN, SVGIG (reference sequence). This chain's CDR3 is CAWSVQMNTEAFF. The CDR3 DNA is TGTGCCTGGAGTGTCCAGATGAACACTGAAGCTTTCTTT.

The chain employs TRBV28 and TRBJ1-4, with D unresolved. The CDR3 has 15 amino acids. Trimming shortened V by 2 bases and J by 2 bases, and 9 bases separated the two germline ends. Germline V gives CDR1 MDHEN, CDR2 SYDVKM. The DNA for the CDR3 is TGTGCCAGCAGTTTAAATGGGTTCACTAATGAAAAACTGTTTTTT. It codes for CASSLNGFTNEKLFF.

This chain links TRBV6-1 with TRBJ2-7, with D possibly TRBD2 on 5 matching bases. The CDR3 length is 13 residues. Trimming took 4 bases from V and 4 from J, leaving 11 bases between them. CDR1 MNHNS and CDR2 SASEGT come from the germline V gene. This CDR3 is CASSVEAEYEQYF. CDR3 nucleotide sequence: TGTGCCAGCAGTGTGGAGGCTGAATACGAGCAGTACTTC.

The chain employs TRBV19 and TRBJ2-1; no reliable D call. The V gene lost 9 bases and the J gene lost 4 bases, with 16 bases spanning the gap. CDR3 size: 14 residues. CDR1 LNHDA and CDR2 SQIVND come from the germline V gene (reference sequence). Here the CDR3 DNA reads TGTGCCAGCAACTCGGGCAGAGTATACAATGAGCAGTTCTTC. Protein: CASNSGRVYNEQFF.